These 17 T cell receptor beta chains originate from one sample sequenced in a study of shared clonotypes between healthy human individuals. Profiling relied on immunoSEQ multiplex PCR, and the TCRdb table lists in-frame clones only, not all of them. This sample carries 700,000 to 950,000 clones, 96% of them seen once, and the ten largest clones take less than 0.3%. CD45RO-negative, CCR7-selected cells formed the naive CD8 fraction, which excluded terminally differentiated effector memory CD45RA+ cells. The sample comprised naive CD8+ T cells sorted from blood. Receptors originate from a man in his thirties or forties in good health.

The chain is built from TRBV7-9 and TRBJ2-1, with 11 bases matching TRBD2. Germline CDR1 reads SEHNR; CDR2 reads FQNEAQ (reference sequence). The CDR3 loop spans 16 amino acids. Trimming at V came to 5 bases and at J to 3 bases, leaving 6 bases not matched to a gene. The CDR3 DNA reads TGTGCCAGCAGCAACCCGACTAGCGGGATCTACAATGAGCAGTTCTTC. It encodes CASSNPTSGIYNEQFF.

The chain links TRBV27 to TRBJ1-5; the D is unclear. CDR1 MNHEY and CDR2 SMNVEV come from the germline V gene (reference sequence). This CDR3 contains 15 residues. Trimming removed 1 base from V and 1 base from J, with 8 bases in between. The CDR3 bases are TGTGCCAGCAGTTTATACGGACGCAGCAATCAGCCCCAGCATTTT. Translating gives CASSLYGRSNQPQHF.

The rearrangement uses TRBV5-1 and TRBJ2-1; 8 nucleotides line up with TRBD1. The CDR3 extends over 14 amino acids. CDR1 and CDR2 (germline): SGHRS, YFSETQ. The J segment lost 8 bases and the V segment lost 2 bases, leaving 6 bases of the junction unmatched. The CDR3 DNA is TGCGCCAGCAGCTTTGGACAGGGTTTCGATGAGCAGTTCTTC. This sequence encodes CASSFGQGFDEQFF.

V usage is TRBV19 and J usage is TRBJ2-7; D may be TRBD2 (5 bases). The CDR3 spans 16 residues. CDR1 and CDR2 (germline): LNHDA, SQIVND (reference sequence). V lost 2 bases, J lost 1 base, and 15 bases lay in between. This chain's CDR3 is CASSIILGSRSYEQYF. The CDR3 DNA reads TGTGCCAGTAGTATAATCCTGGGGAGCAGATCCTACGAGCAGTACTTC.

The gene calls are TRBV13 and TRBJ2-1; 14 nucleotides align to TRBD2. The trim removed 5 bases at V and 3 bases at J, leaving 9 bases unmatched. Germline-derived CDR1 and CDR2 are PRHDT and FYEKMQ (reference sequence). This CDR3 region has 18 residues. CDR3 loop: CASSLGLAGGVVYNEQFF. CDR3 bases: TGTGCCAGCAGCCTCGGACTAGCGGGAGGTGTGGTCTACAATGAGCAGTTCTTC.

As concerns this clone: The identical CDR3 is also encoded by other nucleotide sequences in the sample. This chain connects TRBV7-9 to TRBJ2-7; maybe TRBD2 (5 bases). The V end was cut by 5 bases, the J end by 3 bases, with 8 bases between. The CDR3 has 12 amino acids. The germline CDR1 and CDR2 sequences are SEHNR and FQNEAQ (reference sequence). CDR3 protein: CASSPSRYEQYF. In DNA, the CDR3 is TGTGCCAGCAGCCCTAGCCGCTACGAGCAGTACTTC.

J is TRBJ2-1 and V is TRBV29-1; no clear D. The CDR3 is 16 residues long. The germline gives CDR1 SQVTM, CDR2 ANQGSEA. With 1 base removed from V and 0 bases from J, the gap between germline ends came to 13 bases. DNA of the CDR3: TGCAGCGTTGAAGTAGAGACGGCTATCTCCTACAATGAGCAGTTCTTC. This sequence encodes CSVEVETAISYNEQFF.

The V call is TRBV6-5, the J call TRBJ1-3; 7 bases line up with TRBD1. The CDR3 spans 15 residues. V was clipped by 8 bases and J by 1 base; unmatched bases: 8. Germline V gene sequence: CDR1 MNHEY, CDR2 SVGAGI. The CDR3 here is CASSLTQGSGNTIYF. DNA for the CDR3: TGTGCCAGCTCTTTAACACAGGGGTCTGGAAACACCATATATTTT.

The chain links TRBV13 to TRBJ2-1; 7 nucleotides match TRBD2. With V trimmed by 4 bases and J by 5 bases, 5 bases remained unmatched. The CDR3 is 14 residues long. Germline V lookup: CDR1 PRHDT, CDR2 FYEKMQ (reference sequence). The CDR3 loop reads CASSSTGLDNEQFF. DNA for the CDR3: TGTGCCAGCAGCTCCACCGGACTAGACAATGAGCAGTTCTTC.

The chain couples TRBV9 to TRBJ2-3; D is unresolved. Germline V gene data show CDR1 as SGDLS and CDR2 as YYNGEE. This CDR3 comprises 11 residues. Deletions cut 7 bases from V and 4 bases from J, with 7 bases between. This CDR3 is CASGVPDTQYF. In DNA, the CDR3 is TGTGCCAGCGGGGTCCCAGATACGCAGTATTTT.

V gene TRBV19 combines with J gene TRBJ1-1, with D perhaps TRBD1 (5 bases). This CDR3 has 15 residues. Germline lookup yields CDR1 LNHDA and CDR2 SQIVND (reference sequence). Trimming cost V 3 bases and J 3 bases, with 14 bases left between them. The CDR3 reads CASSMARIGDTEAFF. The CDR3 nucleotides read TGTGCCAGTAGTATGGCACGGATAGGGGACACTGAAGCTTTCTTT.

The CDR3 spells CASSPETSGFLFNEQFF. The CDR3 DNA sequence: TGTGCCAGCTCACCTGAAACATCGGGTTTTCTTTTCAATGAGCAGTTCTTC. This chain links TRBV18 with TRBJ2-1, with no clear D. The germline V gene has CDR1 KGHSH and CDR2 LQKENI. The CDR3 totals 17 residues. Trimming pared 3 bases from V and 6 bases from J, leaving 21 bases between. The variable domain in full, with the rest retrieved from reference TRBV18 and TRBJ2-1, is NAGVMQNPRHLVRRRGQEARLRCSPMKGHSHVYWYRQLPEEGLKFMVYLQKENIIDESGMPKERFSAEFPKEGPSILRIQQVVRGDSAAYFCASSPETSGFLFNEQFFGPGTRLTVL.

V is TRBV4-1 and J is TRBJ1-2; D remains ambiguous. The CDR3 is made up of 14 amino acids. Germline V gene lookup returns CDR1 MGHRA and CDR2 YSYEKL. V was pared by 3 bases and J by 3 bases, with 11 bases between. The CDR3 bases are TGCGCCAGCAGCCACGCTCAGCGGGACTATGGCTACACCTTC. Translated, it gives CASSHAQRDYGYTF.

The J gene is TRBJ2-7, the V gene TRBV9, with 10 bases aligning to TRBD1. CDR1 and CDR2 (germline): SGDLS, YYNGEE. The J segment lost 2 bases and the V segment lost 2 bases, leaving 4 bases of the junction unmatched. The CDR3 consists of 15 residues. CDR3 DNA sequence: TGTGCCAGCAGCGTGGGACAGGGGCAGGCCTACGAGCAGTACTTC. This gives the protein CASSVGQGQAYEQYF.

As DNA, the CDR3 is TGCGCCAGCAGCTTCTCTAGAGCGGAGGTAACCGGGGAGCTGTTTTTT. This encodes CASSFSRAEVTGELFF. The chain recombines TRBV5-1 with TRBJ2-2, with a possible D match to TRBD2 (5 bases). Germline CDR1 SGHRS, CDR2 YFSETQ. V dropped 2 bases and J dropped 5 bases, with 16 bases sitting between them. The CDR3 has 16 residues.

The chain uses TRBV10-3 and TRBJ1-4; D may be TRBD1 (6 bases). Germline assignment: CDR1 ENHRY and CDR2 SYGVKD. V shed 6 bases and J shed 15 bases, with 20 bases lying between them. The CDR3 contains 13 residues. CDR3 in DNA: TGTGCCATCAGCGCGGACAGTAACCGGGCCATGTTTTTT. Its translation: CAISADSNRAMFF.

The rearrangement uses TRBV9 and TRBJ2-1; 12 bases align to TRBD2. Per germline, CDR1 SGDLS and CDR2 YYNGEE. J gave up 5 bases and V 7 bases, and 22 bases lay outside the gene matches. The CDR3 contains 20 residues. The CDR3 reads CASGELPPTSGSGVDNEQFF. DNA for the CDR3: TGTGCCAGCGGGGAACTTCCTCCGACTAGCGGGAGTGGGGTGGACAATGAGCAGTTCTTC. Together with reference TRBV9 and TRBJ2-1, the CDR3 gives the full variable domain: DSGVTQTPKHLITATGQRVTLRCSPRSGDLSVYWYQQSLDQGLQFLIQYYNGEERAKGNILERFSAQQFPDLHSELNLSSLELGDSALYFCASGELPPTSGSGVDNEQFFGPGTRLTVL.